Listed here is a single T cell receptor beta chain. Its recognized antigen is unknown. Base quality data are lacking; no much larger clone is found one base away. These data come from a study of blood T cell repertoires in COVID-19 (dated by TCRdb to about 2020). In terms of the full investigation: Samples covering the acute and convalescent phases of COVID-19 were provided by collaborators in the United States, Italy and Spain. The material from the prospective study consisted of cDNA or gDNA derived from T cells, B-cell-depleted T cells, or PBMCs. Deeply sampled blood TCRbeta repertoires from subjects exposed to, actively infected with, or recovered from COVID-19 were included in the dataset. The repertoires were released in a freely available public database meant as a resource for research on the immune response to SARS-CoV-2. The samples were drawn from two sources: the first 160 participants of the ongoing ImmuneRACE study, and 950 to 1,500 subjects contributed by 6 global collaborators. The sample metadata nearly always contained a de-identified subject ID, COVID-19 status, age in years and sex. Where available, HLA class I and class II types were obtained from metadata supplied by the sample provider rather than from assay-based typing.

General conclusions and limits of the study: The amount of clinical and demographic metadata varied by source and participant and was provided uncurated.

In the prospective study, participants were about 18 to 95 years old, resided in about two dozen geographic areas of the United States, and were enrolled through a virtual design. In the prospective study, participants were assigned to cohorts based on the clinical history participants reported in a screening survey and a study questionnaire. A participant counted as exposed if, within 2 weeks of entering the study, that participant had been in contact with someone who had a PCR-confirmed or clinician-diagnosed COVID-19 case. In the prospective study, mobile phlebotomists collected whole blood, serum and a nasopharyngeal or oropharyngeal swab from each participant. Prospective study participants could optionally give additional blood draws and questionnaires over an approximately two-month period. Blood samples from the prospective study were shipped frozen or at room temperature prior to DNA extraction.

TCRbeta CDR3 regions were amplified from genomic DNA by means of the immunoSEQ Assay, a bias-controlled multiplex PCR. In the authors' own workflow: Nucleated cell counts per sample were estimated from amplification of reference gene primers within the assay. Sequence reads were collapsed and filtered to measure the absolute abundance of every unique TCRbeta CDR3 rearrangement. For each sample, productive Simpson clonality was calculated as the square root of Simpson's diversity index across productive rearrangements. The table comes from immuneACCESS by way of TCRdb, which keeps in-frame sequences with V and J called. Part of the clones is missing from these tables; in studies checked, under half for an unresolved V gene and the rest for unknown reasons. D and trimming come from the DNA, and the V and J calls and clone size come from that table. Present in this sample are some 240,000 clones, roughly 84% of which were seen just once. 6.6% of the sample goes to the ten largest clones.

The germline V gene yields SGHTA for CDR1 and FQGNSA for CDR2. The V and J ends are trimmed by 8 bases and 3 bases, leaving 16 bases between them. Inclusive of the bounding cysteine and phenylalanine, the CDR3 is 14 residues long. Only the CDR3 DNA is retained, 42 bases long and in frame from the first base. The chain joins TRBV7-2 to TRBJ1-2; the D gene is not confidently resolved. The specimen sequenced was PBMCs or T cells enriched from blood (not recorded which). This TCR was recovered from a woman in her forties or fifties who had been exposed to COVID-19. The DNA sequence reads TGTGCCAGCTCCTCCACCAGGTCGGACTATGGCTACACCTTC. Translated, it gives CASSSTRSDYGYTF.